Sequencing of this T cell receptor (beta chain) was carried out in a study of cytomegalovirus exposure and HLA in healthy donors. The wider study: Of the donors genotyped, a few hundred in all, around 76% fell in the Caucasian-associated ancestry cluster.

Deletions cut 8 bases from V and 4 bases from J, with 12 bases between. The CDR3 totals 13 residues. Germline assignment: CDR1 SGHTA and CDR2 FQGNSA. Turning to this clone: Antigen unknown.

PCR was performed using 60 Vbeta and 13 Jbeta primers. Generated by immunoSEQ multiplex PCR, the TCRdb table keeps only in-frame clones and is missing some. This repertoire shows about 190,000 clones, 80% to 90% found once; its top ten account for approximately 1.8%. Study-wide results and limits: In an earlier analysis, in roughly 600 donors, most V segments appeared productive either ~87% or ~30% of the time. Later work found most CMV-associated TCR beta chains apparently HLA-restricted.

The V gene is TRBV7-2, the J gene TRBJ1-5; D might be TRBD1 (5 bases). Source material: PBMCs. The TCR sequence derives from a man aged 35 to 55 in good health and CMV-seropositive. In DNA, the CDR3 is TGTGCCAGCGGTATGGGGCGGAATCAGCCCCAGCATTTT. Amino acids: CASGMGRNQPQHF.